These T cell receptor beta chains were read from a single sample in a study of human T cells and chemical hapten exposure. A single record per CDR3 protein comes from TCRdb applying MiXCR to the RACE reads. The sample shows more than 100,000 distinct CDR3 sequences, 12% to 15% of them seen only once. The sequences come from whole blood, collected in connection with sensitization to the hapten diphenylcyclopropenone (DPC). The receptors stem from a man younger than 35 with alopecia areata. Some clones in this sample may be carry-over from other donors' samples. The CDR3 runs from the conserved cysteine through the conserved F or W. The order of the fields is clone size, V gene, D gene, J gene, CDR3 DNA, CDR3 protein. A D gene is named only where the DNA matches it firmly. Rows give clone size only sometimes, using once, few, many, or a class for an expanded clone.

clone size: .; V gene: TRBV29-1; D gene: TRBD1; J gene: TRBJ1-1; CDR3 DNA: TGCAGCGTGATCCGGGACAGCCGTTCTAACACTGAAGCTTTCTTT; CDR3 protein: CSVIRDSRSNTEAFF
clone size: many; V gene: TRBV12-3/TRBV12-4; D gene: TRBD1; J gene: TRBJ1-6; CDR3 DNA: TGTGCCAGCAATTTGGGGAGCCAGGGGGGTTCACCCCTCCACTTT; CDR3 protein: CASNLGSQGGSPLHF
clone size: few; V gene: TRBV6-6; D gene: .; J gene: TRBJ2-5; CDR3 DNA: TGTGCCAGCAGCACCCCCTTGGGTCCGGAGACCCAGTACTTC; CDR3 protein: CASSTPLGPETQYF
clone size: many; V gene: TRBV29-1; D gene: .; J gene: TRBJ2-3; CDR3 DNA: TGCAGCGTTTCGTTGCTAACGGGCACAGATACGCAGTATTTT; CDR3 protein: CSVSLLTGTDTQYF
clone size: few; V gene: TRBV4-3; D gene: .; J gene: TRBJ2-3; CDR3 DNA: TGCGCCAGCAGCCAAGTAGGCCCAGGGGGGGGCACAGATACGCAGTATTTT; CDR3 protein: CASSQVGPGGGTDTQYF
clone size: .; V gene: TRBV18; D gene: .; J gene: TRBJ1-1; CDR3 DNA: TGTGCCAGCTCACCTGACAGAAATGAAGCTTTCTTT; CDR3 protein: CASSPDRNEAFF
clone size: .; V gene: TRBV29-1; D gene: TRBD1; J gene: TRBJ1-1; CDR3 DNA: TGCAGCGTCCCGTGGACAGGGAAGAACACTGAAGCTTTCTTT; CDR3 protein: CSVPWTGKNTEAFF
clone size: .; V gene: TRBV5-1; D gene: TRBD1; J gene: TRBJ1-6; CDR3 DNA: TGCGCCAGCAGCGCGGAGGGACAGGGTAGTTCACCCCTCCACTTT; CDR3 protein: CASSAEGQGSSPLHF
clone size: few; V gene: TRBV10-3; D gene: .; J gene: TRBJ2-2; CDR3 DNA: TGTGCCATCAGTGAGGGGGGAGTCACCGGGGAGCTGTTTTTT; CDR3 protein: CAISEGGVTGELFF
clone size: few; V gene: TRBV7-9; D gene: .; J gene: TRBJ2-3; CDR3 DNA: TGTGCCAGCAGCCCTCCGAGTCGGGCCCTCAGGGCAGATACGCAGTATTTT; CDR3 protein: CASSPPSRALRADTQYF
clone size: few; V gene: TRBV5-1; D gene: .; J gene: TRBJ1-1; CDR3 DNA: TGCGCCAGCAGCTTGGATTGGGACTTTCAGGTTTTCTTT; CDR3 protein: CASSLDWDFQVFF
clone size: .; V gene: TRBV6-4; D gene: .; J gene: TRBJ2-1; CDR3 DNA: TGTGCCAGCAGTGACTCCCATAACAATGAGCAGTTCTTC; CDR3 protein: CASSDSHNNEQFF
clone size: .; V gene: TRBV7-3; D gene: .; J gene: TRBJ2-2; CDR3 DNA: TGTGCCAGCAGCAACGCGGGTAACACCGGGGAGCTGTTTTTT; CDR3 protein: CASSNAGNTGELFF
clone size: .; V gene: TRBV28; D gene: TRBD1; J gene: TRBJ1-1; CDR3 DNA: TGTGCCAGCAGTCAACAGGGGGCTAGGACTGAAGCTTTCTTT; CDR3 protein: CASSQQGARTEAFF
clone size: few; V gene: TRBV12-3/TRBV12-4; D gene: .; J gene: TRBJ1-1; CDR3 DNA: TGTGCCAGCACTATCCAAGGCTTCGAAGCTTTCTTT; CDR3 protein: CASTIQGFEAFF
clone size: .; V gene: TRBV20-1; D gene: .; J gene: TRBJ2-3; CDR3 DNA: TGCAGTGCTAGCCAGCTGAGCACAGATACGCAGTATTTT; CDR3 protein: CSASQLSTDTQYF
clone size: few; V gene: TRBV9; D gene: .; J gene: TRBJ1-6; CDR3 DNA: TGTGCCAGCAGCGTAGAGGGGTCCTATAATTCACCCCTCCACTTT; CDR3 protein: CASSVEGSYNSPLHF
clone size: many; V gene: TRBV6-2/TRBV6-3; D gene: .; J gene: TRBJ2-7; CDR3 DNA: TGTGCCAGCAGGCCCGCGAGAATATACGAGCAGTACTTC; CDR3 protein: CASRPARIYEQYF
clone size: .; V gene: TRBV6-1; D gene: .; J gene: TRBJ2-5; CDR3 DNA: TGTGCCAGCAGTGAATCCCTCAACCAAGAGACCCAGTACTTC; CDR3 protein: CASSESLNQETQYF
clone size: few; V gene: TRBV11-2; D gene: .; J gene: TRBJ2-2; CDR3 DNA: TGTGCCAGCAGCCCCAAGGTGGGGAACACCGGGGAGCTGTTTTTT; CDR3 protein: CASSPKVGNTGELFF
clone size: few; V gene: TRBV3-1; D gene: .; J gene: TRBJ1-5; CDR3 DNA: TGTGCCAGCAGCCAAGCCGGAGGGACGCAGCCCCAGCATTTT; CDR3 protein: CASSQAGGTQPQHF
clone size: .; V gene: TRBV5-8; D gene: .; J gene: TRBJ1-6; CDR3 DNA: TGTGCCAGCAGCTTTTACCTAAGCAGTTTACGCTCCTATAATTCACCCCTCCACTTT; CDR3 protein: CASSFYLSSLRSYNSPLHF
clone size: .; V gene: TRBV4-1; D gene: .; J gene: TRBJ1-2; CDR3 DNA: TGCGCCAGCAGCCAAGACAGGAGCTGGAATGGCTACACCTTC; CDR3 protein: CASSQDRSWNGYTF
clone size: few; V gene: TRBV3-1; D gene: .; J gene: TRBJ2-3; CDR3 DNA: TGTGCCAGCAGCCAAGAGGTCGGGGGCACAGATACGCAGTATTTT; CDR3 protein: CASSQEVGGTDTQYF
clone size: many; V gene: TRBV3-1; D gene: TRBD1; J gene: TRBJ1-1; CDR3 DNA: TGTGCCAGCAGCCAGCCCCGGGACAGGGATATTGGCACTGAAGCTTTCTTT; CDR3 protein: CASSQPRDRDIGTEAFF
clone size: few; V gene: TRBV7-2; D gene: TRBD1; J gene: TRBJ2-5; CDR3 DNA: TGTGCCAGCAGCTTAGCAGGGGGCCATCAGTACTTC; CDR3 protein: CASSLAGGHQYF